This T cell receptor (beta chain) is from a study of blood T cell repertoires in COVID-19. Study at large: Sites across the United States, Italy and Spain contributed samples from acute and convalescent COVID-19. PBMCs, B-cell-depleted T cells, or T cells were the source of the cDNA or gDNA that made up the material.

CDR1 and CDR2 (germline): SGDLS, YYNGEE. The V segment lost 3 bases and the J segment 0 bases; nucleotides outside the gene matches: 2. CDR3 length equals 17 residues. Authors' analysis steps: The assay estimated nucleated cells by amplifying reference gene primers. Profiled with immunoSEQ multiplex PCR; TCRdb holds only in-frame clones, not every one. Clonal size and the V and J genes are those of that table, whereas D and trimming came from the DNA. The table records 90,000 to 150,000 clones, 60% to 85% of them present only once. The chain carries TRBV9 and TRBJ2-1, with TRBD2 matching over 14 bases. The sequence derives from a man in his 70s with acute or convalescent COVID-19. Sequenced: peripheral blood. The chain's CDR3 is CASSGLAGGSSYNEQFF. The CDR3 coding sequence is TGTGCCAGCAGCGGACTAGCGGGGGGGAGCTCCTACAATGAGCAGTTCTTC. Full variable domain (remainder filled in from reference TRBV9 and TRBJ2-1): DSGVTQTPKHLITATGQRVTLRCSPRSGDLSVYWYQQSLDQGLQFLIQYYNGEERAKGNILERFSAQQFPDLHSELNLSSLELGDSALYFCASSGLAGGSSYNEQFFGPGTRLTVL.